The rows below give T cell receptor beta chains drawn from one sample of a study of blood T cell repertoires in COVID-19. Some clones are missing from TCRdb's copy, which holds only in-frame ones; the method was immunoSEQ multiplex PCR. The data show 200,000 to 250,000 clones, more than 80% seen once. The sample taken for sequencing was PBMCs or T cells enriched from blood (not recorded which). All receptors come from a woman in her thirties or forties with acute COVID-19. Each CDR3 is given with its conserved first and last residue. The D gene is left open where the match is weak. For some rows the clone size is stated as once, few or many, or as a class when expanded; others skip it.

-	TRBV2	-	TRBJ1-1	CASSVPEYGANTEAFF	TGTGCCAGCAGCGTTCCCGAATACGGAGCGAACACTGAAGCTTTCTTT
-	TRBV15	-	TRBJ1-1	CATSRSNTEAFF	TGTGCCACCAGCAGGTCAAACACTGAAGCTTTCTTT
-	TRBV13	TRBD2	TRBJ2-1	CASSYSSGGARNEQFF	TGTGCCAGCAGCTATTCTAGCGGGGGGGCCCGAAATGAGCAGTTCTTC
-	TRBV12-3/TRBV12-4	-	TRBJ2-7	CASSWAKEQYF	TGTGCCAGCAGCTGGGCGAAAGAGCAGTACTTC
once	TRBV19	TRBD1	TRBJ1-2	CASSLDRSPYGYTF	TGTGCCAGTAGTCTGGACAGGAGCCCCTATGGCTACACCTTC
-	TRBV11-2	-	TRBJ1-5	CASSVSDSSNQPQHF	TGTGCCAGCAGTGTATCCGACAGTAGCAATCAGCCCCAGCATTTT
-	TRBV10-3	TRBD1	TRBJ1-4	CAIGQGGGKLFF	TGTGCCATCGGACAGGGGGGTGGAAAACTGTTTTTT
-	TRBV30	TRBD1	TRBJ1-2	CAWSGGQGGGNTF	TGTGCCTGGAGTGGGGGACAGGGAGGGGGAAACACCTTC
-	TRBV7-3	TRBD1	TRBJ1-1	CASSSPGTGPNTEAFF	TGTGCCAGCAGCTCTCCCGGGACAGGGCCGAACACTGAAGCTTTCTTT
-	TRBV9	-	TRBJ1-2	CASSEQHYGYTF	TGTGCCAGCAGCGAACAACACTATGGCTACACCTTC
few	TRBV2	-	TRBJ1-1	CASFPGPGTEAFF	TGTGCCAGCTTTCCCGGCCCAGGGACTGAAGCTTTCTTT
-	TRBV14	TRBD2	TRBJ2-1	CASSYGLAGYNEQFF	TGTGCCAGCAGCTACGGACTAGCAGGCTACAATGAGCAGTTCTTC
-	TRBV5-4	TRBD1	TRBJ1-1	CASSLGQSNTEAFF	TGTGCCAGCAGCCTGGGACAGTCGAACACTGAAGCTTTCTTT
-	TRBV19	-	TRBJ1-1	CASSNRMREAFF	TGTGCCAGTAGTAACAGAATGAGAGAAGCTTTCTTT
-	TRBV3-1/TRBV3-2	-	TRBJ1-1	CASSRKGTLNTEAFF	TGTGCCAGCAGCCGGAAAGGGACATTGAACACTGAAGCTTTCTTT
-	TRBV18	-	TRBJ1-4	CASSSSGGNEKLFF	TGTGCCAGCTCATCATCAGGTGGTAATGAAAAACTGTTTTTT
-	TRBV27	-	TRBJ1-4	CASSFKGFGEKLFF	TGTGCCAGCAGTTTTAAGGGGTTTGGCGAAAAACTGTTTTTT
-	TRBV9	-	TRBJ1-1	CASSARQIPYTEAFF	TGTGCCAGCAGCGCAAGACAGATACCTTACACTGAAGCTTTCTTT
-	TRBV9	-	TRBJ2-3	CASSVAVSGDTQYF	TGTGCCAGCAGCGTAGCTGTTAGCGGAGATACGCAGTATTTT
few	TRBV6-5	-	TRBJ2-7	CASHDFRSYEQYF	TGTGCCAGCCATGACTTTCGCTCCTACGAGCAGTACTTC
-	TRBV6-2/TRBV6-3	TRBD2	TRBJ2-7	CASSLPDDSGGPYEQYF	TGTGCCAGCAGTCTTCCCGATGATAGCGGGGGACCCTACGAGCAGTACTTC
-	TRBV28	TRBD2	TRBJ2-1	CASSPRGLALSNEQFF	TGTGCCAGCAGTCCCCGGGGACTAGCCTTGTCCAATGAGCAGTTCTTC
-	TRBV5-1	-	TRBJ2-2	CASSFRQDTGELFF	TGCGCCAGCAGCTTTCGACAGGACACCGGGGAGCTGTTTTTT